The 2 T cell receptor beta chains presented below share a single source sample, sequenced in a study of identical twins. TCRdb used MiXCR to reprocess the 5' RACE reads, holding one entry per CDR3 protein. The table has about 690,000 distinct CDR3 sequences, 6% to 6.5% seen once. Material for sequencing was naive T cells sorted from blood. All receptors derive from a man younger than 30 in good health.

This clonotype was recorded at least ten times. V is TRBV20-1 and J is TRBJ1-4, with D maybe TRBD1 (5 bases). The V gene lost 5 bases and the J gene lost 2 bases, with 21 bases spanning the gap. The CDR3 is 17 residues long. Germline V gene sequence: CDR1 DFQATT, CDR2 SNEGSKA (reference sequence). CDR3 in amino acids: CSAEKGTILGTNEKLFF. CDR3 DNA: TGCAGTGCTGAGAAGGGGACTATACTTGGGACTAATGAAAAACTGTTTTTT.

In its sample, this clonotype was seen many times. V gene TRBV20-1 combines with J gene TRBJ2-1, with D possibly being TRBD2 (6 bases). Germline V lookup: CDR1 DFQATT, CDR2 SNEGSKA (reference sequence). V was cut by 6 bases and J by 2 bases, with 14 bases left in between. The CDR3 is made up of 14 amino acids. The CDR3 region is CSAAGTHPYNEQFF. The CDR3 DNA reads TGCAGTGCGGCCGGGACTCACCCCTACAATGAGCAGTTCTTC.